The clone carrying this T cell receptor beta chain was observed a single time. What it recognizes is unknown. This sample is drawn from a study of PD-1 blockade in mismatch repair-deficient tumors. Generated by immunoSEQ multiplex PCR, the TCRdb table keeps only in-frame clones and is missing some. The data contain more than 30,000 clones, about 85% of them singletons. Broader study findings: Tumor-resident clones, often undetectable pretreatment in blood, expanded then contracted after pembrolizumab.

TCRs were sequenced from a few patients responding to pembrolizumab. There are 14 residues in the CDR3. V lost 5 bases to trimming and J lost 4 bases; unmatched junction nucleotides: 5. Germline lookup yields CDR1 MDHEN and CDR2 SYDVKM. The chain has TRBV28 and TRBJ2-1, with TRBD2 matching 7 bases. The clonotype was recovered from an adult with mismatch repair-deficient cancer. Sequenced material: peripheral blood, taken 75 to 85 weeks after starting pembrolizumab. Here the CDR3 DNA reads TGTGCCAGCAGTCCGGGGGGAGAGTACAATGAGCAGTTCTTC. Translation gives CASSPGGEYNEQFF.